This TCR beta chain was identified in a study of T cell clonotyping in hematopoietic cell transplantation. Study-level points and caveats: CD4 and CD8 repertoire contributions could not be separated without sorting.

Details on this clone: Its antigen is as yet unknown.

Produced via immunoSEQ multiplex PCR; TCRdb's table is partial and in-frame only. Seen here are around 2,000 clones, about 90% observed once, and the top ten hold around 12%. The V gene lost 3 bases and the J gene lost 4 bases, with 12 bases spanning the gap. Germline V CDR1 and CDR2: MNHEY, SVGAGI. The length of the CDR3 is 14 residues. Specimen: peripheral blood mononuclear cells, collected 30 days after allogeneic stem cell transplant. The clonotype comes from a female patient between 50 and 59 years old who had an allogeneic stem cell transplant from a related donor, so the T cells may come from the graft donor. Some clones in this sample may be carry-over from other donors' samples. The chain uses TRBV6-5 and TRBJ1-2, with D hard to call. The CDR3 reads CASSYRIEGYGYTF. In nucleotides, the CDR3 is TGTGCCAGCAGTTATAGAATAGAAGGCTATGGCTACACCTTC.